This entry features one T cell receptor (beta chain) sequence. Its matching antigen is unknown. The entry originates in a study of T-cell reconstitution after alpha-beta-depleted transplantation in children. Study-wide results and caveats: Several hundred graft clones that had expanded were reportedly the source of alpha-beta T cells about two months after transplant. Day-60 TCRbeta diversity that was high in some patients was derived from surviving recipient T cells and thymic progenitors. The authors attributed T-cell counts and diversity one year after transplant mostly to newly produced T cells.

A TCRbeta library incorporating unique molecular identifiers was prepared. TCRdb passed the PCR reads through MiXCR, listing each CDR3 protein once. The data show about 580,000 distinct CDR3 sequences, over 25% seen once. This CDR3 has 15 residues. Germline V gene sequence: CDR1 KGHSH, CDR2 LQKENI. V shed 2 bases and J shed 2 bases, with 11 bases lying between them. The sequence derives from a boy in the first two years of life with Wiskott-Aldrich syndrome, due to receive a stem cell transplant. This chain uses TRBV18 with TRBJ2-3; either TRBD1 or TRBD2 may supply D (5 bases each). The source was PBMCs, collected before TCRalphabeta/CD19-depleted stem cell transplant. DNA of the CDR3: TGTGCCAGCTCACCAAGGACGGGGACCACAGATACGCAGTATTTT. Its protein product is CASSPRTGTTDTQYF.